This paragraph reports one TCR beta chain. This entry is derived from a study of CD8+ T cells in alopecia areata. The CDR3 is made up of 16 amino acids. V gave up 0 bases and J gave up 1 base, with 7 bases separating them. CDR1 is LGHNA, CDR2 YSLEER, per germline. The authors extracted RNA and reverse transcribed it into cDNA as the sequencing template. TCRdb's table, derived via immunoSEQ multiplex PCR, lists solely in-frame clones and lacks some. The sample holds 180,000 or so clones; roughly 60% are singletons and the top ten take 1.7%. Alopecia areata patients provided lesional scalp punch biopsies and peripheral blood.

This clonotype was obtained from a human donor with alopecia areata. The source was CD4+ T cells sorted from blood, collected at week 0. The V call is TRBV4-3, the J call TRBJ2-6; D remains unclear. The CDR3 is CASSQDPVSGANVLTF. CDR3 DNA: TGCGCCAGCAGCCAAGACCCTGTATCTGGGGCCAACGTCCTGACTTTC.